The clone carrying this T cell receptor (beta chain) was recorded at least ten times. The antigen remains undetermined. This CDR3 has 18 amino acids. After removal of 5 bases from V and 5 bases from J, the junction contained 14 bases not matched to a gene. Germline lookup yields CDR1 SGHTA and CDR2 FQGTGA. MiXCR, run by TCRdb on the 5' RACE reads, gives a single entry per CDR3 protein. The sample has 100,000 to 150,000 distinct CDR3 sequences; about 7.4% are singletons. The data stem from a study of T cells after yellow fever vaccination. Study-level background: SMART-Seq v4 Ultra Low Input prepared libraries from low-cell fractions.

Points from the study as a whole: The bulk population could contribute abundant contaminating clonotypes to FACS-sorted repertoires. Detected again after the booster were most primary-vaccination clones, at 96% CD4 and approximately 87% CD8. Few clonotypes appeared in both CD4 and CD8 compartments.

The sequences come from CD4+ T cells sorted from PBMCs, collected 9 to 11 days after the first yellow fever vaccination. The V and J genes are TRBV7-3 and TRBJ2-1; 11 bases map to TRBD2. The clonotype comes from a man aged 18 to 35 who received the YFV17D yellow fever vaccine. CDR3: CASSQTSGEPTFDNEQFF. The CDR3 DNA reads TGTGCCAGCAGCCAGACTAGCGGGGAGCCCACTTTCGACAATGAGCAGTTCTTC.